A single sample gave rise to the 10 T cell receptor beta chains below, sequenced in a study of CD8 T cells in Susac syndrome. Random-hexamer reverse transcription was applied to about 0.5 to 1 ug RNA. TCRdb reprocessed the immunoSEQ multiplex PCR reads via MiXCR and lists one record per CDR3 protein. Among 150,000 to 200,000 distinct CDR3 sequences, around 95% were seen once, and the ten largest hold more than 0.11%. The sequenced material came from CD4+ T cells from PBMCs. Every receptor here comes from a human donor in good health.

V is TRBV29-1 and J is TRBJ1-1; a possible D gene is TRBD1 (5 bases). CDR3 length: 11 amino acids. Germline CDR1 is SQVTM and CDR2 is ANQGSEA. V gave up 5 bases and J gave up 3 bases, with 7 bases separating them. CDR3 nucleotide sequence: TGCAGCGTTCAAGGGGACACTGAAGCTTTCTTT. This codes for CSVQGDTEAFF.

CDR3 coding DNA: TGTGCCAGCAGGCACCGGGACGGTGATTCACCCCTCCACTTT. Translation gives CASRHRDGDSPLHF. The chain recombines TRBV6-5 with TRBJ1-6; a possible D gene is TRBD1 (5 bases). Per germline, CDR1 MNHEY and CDR2 SVGAGI. The CDR3 consists of 14 residues. Trimming left V 6 bases short and J 8 bases short, with 14 bases between.

This clonotype was seen a single time. The chain recombines TRBV6-5 with TRBJ1-5; tentatively, D is TRBD1 (5 bases). The V gene lost 4 bases and the J gene lost 1 base, with 8 bases spanning the gap. Per the germline V gene, CDR1 is MNHEY and CDR2 is SVGAGI. The CDR3 totals 14 residues. The CDR3 bases are TGTGCCAGCAGTTTGACAGTGAGCAATCAGCCCCAGCATTTT. This gives the protein CASSLTVSNQPQHF.

The chain recombines TRBV3-1 with TRBJ2-3; 14 bases are a match to TRBD2. After removal of 1 base from V and 7 bases from J, the junction contained 4 bases not matched to a gene. The CDR3 length is 16 residues. From germline, CDR1 is LGHDT and CDR2 YNNKEL (reference sequence). The CDR3 DNA reads TGTGCCAGCAGCCAAGGCAGGACTAGCGGGAGGTATACGCAGTATTTT. This sequence encodes CASSQGRTSGRYTQYF.

The CDR3, as DNA: TGTGCCATCAGTGAGTCGGGGGGCGGCGCTGAAGCTTTCTTT. Amino acid sequence: CAISESGGGAEAFF. This chain uses TRBV10-3 with TRBJ1-1; TRBD1 is a possible D gene (6 bases). The CDR3 consists of 14 residues. Germline-derived CDR1 and CDR2 are ENHRY and SYGVKD. V was shortened by 0 bases and J by 6 bases, with 11 bases between the two germline ends.

The V gene is TRBV7-2, the J gene TRBJ2-7, with D tentatively TRBD1 (6 bases). This CDR3 is 13 amino acids long. V was cut by 4 bases and J by 0 bases, with 7 bases left in between. Germline CDR1 is SGHTA and CDR2 is FQGNSA. The CDR3 is CASSWTDSYEQYF. The CDR3 DNA reads as TGTGCCAGCAGCTGGACAGACTCCTACGAGCAGTACTTC. Using reference TRBV7-2 and TRBJ2-7 for the parts outside the CDR3, the full variable domain is GAGVSQSPSNKVTEKGKDVELRCDPISGHTALYWYRQSLGQGLEFLIYFQGNSAPDKSGLPSDRFSAERTGGSVSTLTIQRTQQEDSAVYLCASSWTDSYEQYFGPGTRLTVT.

V usage is TRBV29-1 and J usage is TRBJ1-1; possibly TRBD1 for D (6 bases). Between the trimmed V and J ends, which lost 7 bases and 4 bases, there was a span of 10 bases. The CDR3 totals 11 residues. Germline V gene lookup returns CDR1 SQVTM and CDR2 ANQGSEA. The CDR3 sequence: CSATGTTEAFF. DNA for the CDR3: TGCAGCGCTACAGGGACCACTGAAGCTTTCTTT.

The chain is built from TRBV19 and TRBJ2-6; D uncertain. The V end lost 4 bases, the J end lost 1 base, and 5 bases lay between the germline ends. Germline assignment: CDR1 LNHDA and CDR2 SQIVND (reference sequence). This CDR3 is 14 amino acids long. This CDR3 reads CASSTQSGANVLTF. The CDR3 nucleotides read TGTGCCAGTAGTACCCAATCTGGGGCCAACGTCCTGACTTTC.

The CDR3, as DNA: TGTGCCAGCAGCCAAGGAGCGATAGCGGGGGACTATCCCACAGATACGCAGTATTTT. Its protein product is CASSQGAIAGDYPTDTQYF. This chain joins TRBV4-2 and TRBJ2-3, with TRBD2 matching 9 bases. Trimming removed 1 base from V and 2 bases from J; junction bases left unmatched: 13. The CDR3 totals 19 residues. Germline values: CDR1 LGHNA, CDR2 YNFKEQ.

V gene TRBV15 combines with J gene TRBJ2-5; D uncertain. The CDR3 sequence is 13 residues long. CDR1 is LNHNV and CDR2 is YYDKDF in the germline V gene (reference sequence). The V gene lost 6 bases and the J gene lost 2 bases, with 10 bases spanning the gap. The CDR3 DNA is TGTGCCACCAGGGAAGGTTATCAAGAGACCCAGTACTTC. Its translation: CATREGYQETQYF.